This T cell receptor (beta chain) is from a study of PD-1 blockade in classical Hodgkin lymphoma. V was clipped by 6 bases and J by 5 bases; unmatched bases: 7. Germline CDR1 and CDR2: SNHLY and FYNNEI. The CDR3 is 14 residues long. All patients experienced relapse after autologous stem cell transplantation, and brentuximab vedotin exposure was variable. The repertoire was sequenced with immunoSEQ multiplex PCR; TCRdb's copy has only in-frame clones and lacks some. Among about 94,000 clones listed, roughly nine tenths were seen once. This TCR was recovered from a human donor with classical Hodgkin lymphoma. The specimen was peripheral blood mononuclear cells (PBMCs), collected before the second cycle of nivolumab. This chain joins TRBV2 and TRBJ2-7; 10 nucleotides match TRBD1. The CDR3 region is CASRGDRGGHEQYF. The CDR3 DNA is TGTGCCAGCAGAGGGGACAGGGGTGGCCACGAGCAGTACTTC. The whole variable domain, filled in from reference TRBV2 and TRBJ2-7, reads EPEVTQTPSHQVTQMGQEVILRCVPISNHLYFYWYRQILGQKVEFLVSFYNNEISEKSEIFDDQFSVERPDGSNFTLKIRSTKLEDSAMYFCASRGDRGGHEQYFGPGTRLTVT.